This T cell receptor (beta chain) was found in a study of T cell changes during pregnancy in multiple sclerosis. This table comes from immunoSEQ multiplex PCR, and its TCRdb copy is limited to in-frame clones, with some not included. This sample has about 56,000 clones, with 70% to 90% found just once. This clone has a single count. The ends were cut back, 3 bases at V and 3 bases at J, with 12 bases in the middle. Germline CDR1 GTSNPN, CDR2 SVGIG (reference sequence). The CDR3 is 15 amino acids. Source: CD4+ T cells from peripheral blood mononuclear cells, taken in the third trimester of pregnancy. The rearrangement links TRBV30 to TRBJ2-6, with D maybe TRBD2 (5 bases). The receptor's source is a female donor with multiple sclerosis, enrolled in a pregnancy study. CDR3 coding DNA: TGTGCCTGGAGGCGCGGGCGGCTTGGGGCCAACGTCCTGACTTTC. Its translation is CAWRRGRLGANVLTF.